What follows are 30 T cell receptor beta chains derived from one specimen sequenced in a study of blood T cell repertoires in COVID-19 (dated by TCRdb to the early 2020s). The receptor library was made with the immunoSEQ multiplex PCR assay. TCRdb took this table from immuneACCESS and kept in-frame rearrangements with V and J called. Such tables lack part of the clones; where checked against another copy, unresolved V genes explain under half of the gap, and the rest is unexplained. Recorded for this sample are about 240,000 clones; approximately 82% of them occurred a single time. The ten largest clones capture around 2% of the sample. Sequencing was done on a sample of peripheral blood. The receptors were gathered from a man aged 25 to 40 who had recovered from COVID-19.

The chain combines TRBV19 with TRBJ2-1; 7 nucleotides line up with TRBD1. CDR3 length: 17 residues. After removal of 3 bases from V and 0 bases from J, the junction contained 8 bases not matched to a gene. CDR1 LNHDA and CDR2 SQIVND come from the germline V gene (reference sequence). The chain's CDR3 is CASSIGAGTVSYNEQFF. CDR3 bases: TGTGCCAGTAGTATTGGGGCCGGGACAGTCTCCTACAATGAGCAGTTCTTC.

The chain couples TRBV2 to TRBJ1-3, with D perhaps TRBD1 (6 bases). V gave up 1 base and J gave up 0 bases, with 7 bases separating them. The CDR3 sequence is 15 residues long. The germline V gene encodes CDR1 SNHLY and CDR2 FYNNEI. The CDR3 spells CASSEGQVSGNTIYF. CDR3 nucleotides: TGTGCCAGCAGTGAAGGACAGGTCTCTGGAAACACCATATATTTT.

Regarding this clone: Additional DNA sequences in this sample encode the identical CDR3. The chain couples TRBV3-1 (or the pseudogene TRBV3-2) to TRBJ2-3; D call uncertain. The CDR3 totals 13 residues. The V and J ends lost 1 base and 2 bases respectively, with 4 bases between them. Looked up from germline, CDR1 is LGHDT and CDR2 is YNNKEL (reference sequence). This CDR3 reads CASSQALTDTQYF. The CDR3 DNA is TGTGCCAGCAGCCAAGCTCTCACAGATACGCAGTATTTT.

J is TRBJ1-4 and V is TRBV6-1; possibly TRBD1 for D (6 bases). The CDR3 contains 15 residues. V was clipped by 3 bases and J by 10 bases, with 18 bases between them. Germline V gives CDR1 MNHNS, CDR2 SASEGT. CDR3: CASSDGQSLVTKLFF. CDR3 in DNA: TGTGCCAGCAGTGACGGACAGTCATTAGTTACAAAACTGTTTTTT.

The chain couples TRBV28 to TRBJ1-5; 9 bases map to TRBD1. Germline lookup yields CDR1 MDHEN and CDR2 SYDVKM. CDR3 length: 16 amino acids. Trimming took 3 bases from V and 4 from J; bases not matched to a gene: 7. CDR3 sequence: CASSLGGTGRNQPQHF. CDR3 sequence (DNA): TGTGCCAGCAGTTTGGGCGGGACAGGGAGGAATCAGCCCCAGCATTTT.

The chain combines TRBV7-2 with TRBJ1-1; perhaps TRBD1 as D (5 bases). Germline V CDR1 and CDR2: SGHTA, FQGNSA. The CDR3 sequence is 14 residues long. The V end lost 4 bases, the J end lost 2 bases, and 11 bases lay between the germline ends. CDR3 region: CASSSQGRNTEAFF. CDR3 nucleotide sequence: TGTGCCAGCAGCTCCCAGGGCAGAAACACTGAAGCTTTCTTT.

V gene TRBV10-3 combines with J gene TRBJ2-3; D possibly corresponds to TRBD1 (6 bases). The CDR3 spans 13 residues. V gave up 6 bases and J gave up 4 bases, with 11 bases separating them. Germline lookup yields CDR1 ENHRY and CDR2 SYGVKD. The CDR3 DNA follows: TGTGCCATCAGACCGCAGGGGCCAGATACGCAGTATTTT. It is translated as CAIRPQGPDTQYF.

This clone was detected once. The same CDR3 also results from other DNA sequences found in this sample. The CDR3 DNA reads TGTGCCAGCAGCGTCGACAATAGCAATCAGCCCCAGCATTTT. Translating it yields CASSVDNSNQPQHF. The chain recombines TRBV9 with TRBJ1-5; D gene uncertain. CDR1 SGDLS and CDR2 YYNGEE come from the germline V gene. V was trimmed by 2 bases and J by 0 bases, leaving 6 bases between them. The CDR3 extends over 14 amino acids.

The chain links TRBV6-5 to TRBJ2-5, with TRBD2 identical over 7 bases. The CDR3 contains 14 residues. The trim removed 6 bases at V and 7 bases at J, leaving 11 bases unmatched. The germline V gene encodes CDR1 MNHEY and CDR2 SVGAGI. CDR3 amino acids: CASRHKGRGGTQYF. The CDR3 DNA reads TGTGCCAGCAGACACAAGGGGCGCGGGGGGACCCAGTACTTC.

The CDR3 DNA is TGTGCCAGCAGTTACCCCAAGGAGGGGCGAGATTCCAACAATGAGCAGTTCTTC. This translates into CASSYPKEGRDSNNEQFF. The rearrangement joins TRBV28 to TRBJ2-1; TRBD2 is a possible D gene (6 bases). CDR1 and CDR2 (germline): MDHEN, SYDVKM. V was cut by 4 bases and J by 5 bases, with 24 bases left in between. The CDR3 contains 18 residues.

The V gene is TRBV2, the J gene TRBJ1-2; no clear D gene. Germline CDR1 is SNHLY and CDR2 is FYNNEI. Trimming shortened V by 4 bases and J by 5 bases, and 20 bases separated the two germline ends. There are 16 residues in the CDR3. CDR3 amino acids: CASSVPGLDYGYGYTF. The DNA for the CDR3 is TGTGCCAGCAGTGTCCCGGGGTTAGATTATGGGTATGGCTACACCTTC. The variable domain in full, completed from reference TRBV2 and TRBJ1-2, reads EPEVTQTPSHQVTQMGQEVILRCVPISNHLYFYWYRQILGQKVEFLVSFYNNEISEKSEIFDDQFSVERPDGSNFTLKIRSTKLEDSAMYFCASSVPGLDYGYGYTFGSGTRLTVV.

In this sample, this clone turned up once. Here the CDR3 DNA reads TGCAGCGTTGTCGCGATAGCGGGGAGCTCCTACAATGAGCAGTTCTTC. This gives the protein CSVVAIAGSSYNEQFF. This chain uses TRBV29-1 with TRBJ2-1; TRBD2 matches at 8 bases. J was trimmed by 0 bases and V by 4 bases; bases with no gene match: 8. This CDR3 contains 16 residues. The germline V gene has CDR1 SQVTM and CDR2 ANQGSEA.

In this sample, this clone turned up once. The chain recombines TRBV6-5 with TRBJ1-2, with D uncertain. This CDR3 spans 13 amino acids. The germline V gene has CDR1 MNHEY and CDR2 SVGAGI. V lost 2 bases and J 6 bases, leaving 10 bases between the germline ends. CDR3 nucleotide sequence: TGTGCCAGCAGTTACACAAACAGTAATGGCTACACCTTC. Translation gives CASSYTNSNGYTF.

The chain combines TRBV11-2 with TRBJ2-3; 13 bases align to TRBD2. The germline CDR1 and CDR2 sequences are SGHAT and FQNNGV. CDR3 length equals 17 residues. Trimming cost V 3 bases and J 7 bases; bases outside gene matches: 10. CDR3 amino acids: CASSFRGTSGGAYTQYF. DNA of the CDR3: TGTGCCAGCAGCTTTAGGGGTACTAGCGGGGGGGCTTATACGCAGTATTTT.

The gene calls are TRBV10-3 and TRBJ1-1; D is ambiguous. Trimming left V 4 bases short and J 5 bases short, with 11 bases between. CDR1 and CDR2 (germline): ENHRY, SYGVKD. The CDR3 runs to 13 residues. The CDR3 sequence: CAISGVGETEAFF. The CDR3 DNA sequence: TGTGCCATCAGTGGGGTTGGGGAGACTGAAGCTTTCTTT.

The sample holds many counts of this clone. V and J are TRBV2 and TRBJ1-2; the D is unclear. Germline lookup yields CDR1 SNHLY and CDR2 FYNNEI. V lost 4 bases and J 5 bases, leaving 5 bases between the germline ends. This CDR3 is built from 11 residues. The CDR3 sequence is CASSVSYGYTF. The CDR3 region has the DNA TGTGCCAGCAGTGTTTCATATGGCTACACCTTC.

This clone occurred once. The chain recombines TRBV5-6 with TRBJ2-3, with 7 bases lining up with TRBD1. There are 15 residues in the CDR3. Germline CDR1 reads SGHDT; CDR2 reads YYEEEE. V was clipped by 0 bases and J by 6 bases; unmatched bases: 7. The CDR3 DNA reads TGTGCCAGCAGCTTGGCCTCACAGGGGTTGGATACGCAGTATTTT. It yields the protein CASSLASQGLDTQYF.

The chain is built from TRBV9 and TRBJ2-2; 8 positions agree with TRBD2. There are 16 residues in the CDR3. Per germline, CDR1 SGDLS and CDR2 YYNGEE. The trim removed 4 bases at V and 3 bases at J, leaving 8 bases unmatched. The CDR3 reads CASSHRMRGDTGELFF. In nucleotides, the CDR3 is TGTGCCAGCAGCCATCGGATGCGGGGGGACACCGGGGAGCTGTTTTTT.

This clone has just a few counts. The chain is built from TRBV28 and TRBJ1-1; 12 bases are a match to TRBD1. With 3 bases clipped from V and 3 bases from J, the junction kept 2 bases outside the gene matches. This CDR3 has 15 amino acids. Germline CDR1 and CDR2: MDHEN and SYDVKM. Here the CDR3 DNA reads TGTGCCAGCAGTTTTGGGACAGGGGGCCACACTGAAGCTTTCTTT. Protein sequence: CASSFGTGGHTEAFF.

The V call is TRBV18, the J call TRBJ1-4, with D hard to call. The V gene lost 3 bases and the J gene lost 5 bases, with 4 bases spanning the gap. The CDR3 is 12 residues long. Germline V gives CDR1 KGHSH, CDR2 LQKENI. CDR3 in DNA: TGTGCCAGCTCACCCTACAATGAAAAACTGTTTTTT. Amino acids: CASSPYNEKLFF.

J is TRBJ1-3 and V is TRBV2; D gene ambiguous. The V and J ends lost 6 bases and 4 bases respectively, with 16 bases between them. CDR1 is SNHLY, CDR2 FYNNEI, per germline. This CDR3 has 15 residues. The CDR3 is CASSLLGASGNTIYF. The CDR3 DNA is TGTGCCAGCAGCCTTCTGGGAGCCAGCGGAAACACCATATATTTT.

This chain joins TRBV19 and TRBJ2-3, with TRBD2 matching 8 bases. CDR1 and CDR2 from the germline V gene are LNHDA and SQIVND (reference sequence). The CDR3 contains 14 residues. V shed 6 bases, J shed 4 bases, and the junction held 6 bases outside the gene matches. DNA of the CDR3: TGTGCCAGTAGAGACGGCGGGGGGTCAGATACGCAGTATTTT. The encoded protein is CASRDGGGSDTQYF.

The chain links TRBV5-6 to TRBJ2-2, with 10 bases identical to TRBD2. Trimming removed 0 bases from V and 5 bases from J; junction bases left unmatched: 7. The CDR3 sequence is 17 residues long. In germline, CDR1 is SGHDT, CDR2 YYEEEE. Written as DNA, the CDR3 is TGTGCCAGCAGCTTGGGACTAGCGGGCTGGCGGACCGGGGAGCTGTTTTTT. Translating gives CASSLGLAGWRTGELFF.

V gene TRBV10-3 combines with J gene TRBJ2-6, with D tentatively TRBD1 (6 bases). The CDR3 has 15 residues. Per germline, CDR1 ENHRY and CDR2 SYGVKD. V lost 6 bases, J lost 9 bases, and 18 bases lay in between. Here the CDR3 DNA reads TGTGCCATCAGCGCCGACAGGTTAGGAGACAACGTCCTGACTTTC. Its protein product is CAISADRLGDNVLTF.

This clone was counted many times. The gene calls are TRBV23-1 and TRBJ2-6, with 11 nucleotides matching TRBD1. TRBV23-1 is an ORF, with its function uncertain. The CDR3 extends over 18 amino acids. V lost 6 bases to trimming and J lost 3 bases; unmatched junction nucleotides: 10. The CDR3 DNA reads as TGCGCCAGCAGCCCAACTAGGACAGGGGGCTTTGGGGCCAACGTCCTGACTTTC. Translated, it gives CASSPTRTGGFGANVLTF.

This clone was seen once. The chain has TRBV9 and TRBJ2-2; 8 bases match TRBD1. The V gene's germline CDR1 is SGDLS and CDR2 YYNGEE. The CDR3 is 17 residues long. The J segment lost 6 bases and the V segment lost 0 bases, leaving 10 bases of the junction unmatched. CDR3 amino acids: CASSVGLLQGAAGELFF. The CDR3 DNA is TGTGCCAGCAGCGTAGGTCTATTGCAGGGGGCAGCCGGGGAGCTGTTTTTT.

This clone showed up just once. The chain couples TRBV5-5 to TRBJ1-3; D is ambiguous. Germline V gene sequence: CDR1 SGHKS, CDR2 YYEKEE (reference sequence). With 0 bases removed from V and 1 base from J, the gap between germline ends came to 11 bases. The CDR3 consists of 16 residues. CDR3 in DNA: TGTGCCAGCAGCTTGGTAGGACTTAGATCTGGAAACACCATATATTTT. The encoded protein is CASSLVGLRSGNTIYF.

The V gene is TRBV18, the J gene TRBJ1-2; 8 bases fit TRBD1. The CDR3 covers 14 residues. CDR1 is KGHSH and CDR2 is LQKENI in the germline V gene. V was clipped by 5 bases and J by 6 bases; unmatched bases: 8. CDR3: CASSNADRGDGYTF. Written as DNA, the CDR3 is TGTGCCAGCTCAAATGCAGACAGGGGAGATGGCTACACCTTC. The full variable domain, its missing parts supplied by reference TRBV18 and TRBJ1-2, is NAGVMQNPRHLVRRRGQEARLRCSPMKGHSHVYWYRQLPEEGLKFMVYLQKENIIDESGMPKERFSAEFPKEGPSILRIQQVVRGDSAAYFCASSNADRGDGYTFGSGTRLTVV.

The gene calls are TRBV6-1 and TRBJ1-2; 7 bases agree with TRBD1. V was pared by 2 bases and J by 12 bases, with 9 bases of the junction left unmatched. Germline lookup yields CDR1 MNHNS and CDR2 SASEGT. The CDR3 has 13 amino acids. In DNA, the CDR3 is TGTGCCAGCAGTGAACGACAGGGTGATCGCGACACCTTC. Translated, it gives CASSERQGDRDTF.

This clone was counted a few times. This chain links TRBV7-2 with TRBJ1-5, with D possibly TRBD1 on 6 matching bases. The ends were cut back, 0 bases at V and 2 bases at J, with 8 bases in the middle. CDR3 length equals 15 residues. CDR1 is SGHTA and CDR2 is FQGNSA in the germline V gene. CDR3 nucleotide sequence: TGTGCCAGCAGCTTAGCGTACAGGGGCAATCAGCCCCAGCATTTT. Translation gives CASSLAYRGNQPQHF.